This TCR beta chain was sequenced for a study of early stage breast cancer tumors. Background on the study: Eight ER+/PR+/HER2- tumors were invasive ductal; a few were invasive lobular.

This clone appeared once. J was trimmed by 2 bases and V by 1 base; bases with no gene match: 10. Germline CDR1 reads LGHNT; CDR2 reads FRNRAP. The CDR3 covers 18 residues. Libraries were prepared by immunoSEQ multiplex PCR; TCRdb keeps only in-frame clonotypes and omits some of them. The sample consists of 50,000 to 65,000 clones, about 83% of them appearing once. The material sequenced was blood. This chain joins TRBV12-5 and TRBJ1-1, with 10 nucleotides matching TRBD1. This clonotype originated in a person under 45 with breast cancer. The DNA for the CDR3 is TGTGCTAGTGGTTTGGGCGGACAGGGGGTTGGGAGTAACACTGAAGCTTTCTTT. Encoded protein: CASGLGGQGVGSNTEAFF. The whole variable domain, filled in from reference TRBV12-5 and TRBJ1-1, reads DARVTQTPRHKVTEMGQEVTMRCQPILGHNTVFWYRQTMMQGLELLAYFRNRAPLDDSGMPKDRFSAEMPDATLATLKIQPSEPRDSAVYFCASGLGGQGVGSNTEAFFGQGTRLTVV.